This TCR beta chain was obtained from a study of OX40 agonist ivuxolimab in advanced cancers. Turning to the study itself: Two patients with cutaneous melanoma and one with hepatocellular carcinoma, three in total, showed partial responses.

The table came from immunoSEQ multiplex PCR; TCRdb's copy has only in-frame clones and leaves some out. The sample lists about 13,000 clones, around 86% occurring once. Study-level findings and limits: In CD8+ T cells, expanded clones were on average more numerous than in CD4+. CD4+ and CD8+ T cells in blood underwent clonal expansion by week 6 at 0.1 to 3.0 mg/kg.

Remarks on this clone: Its matching antigen is unknown.

With autoimmune disease history or systemic immunosuppression, patients were excluded. Sequences were derived from CD4+ or CD8+ T cells sorted from blood, sampled in a trial of the OX40 agonist ivuxolimab. This sequence was found in an adult with an advanced solid tumor such as melanoma, head and neck, liver or kidney cancer.

The CDR3: CASSTTNTVSREQYF. The CDR3 region has the DNA TGTGCCAGCAGTACAACGAACACGGTTAGTAGGGAGCAGTACTTC. The chain carries TRBV28 and TRBJ2-7; D not certain. Germline V gene sequence: CDR1 MDHEN, CDR2 SYDVKM. The length of the CDR3 is 15 residues. V gave up 5 bases and J gave up 7 bases, with 21 bases separating them.